The source of this TCR beta chain is a study of blood T cell repertoires in COVID-19. The length of the CDR3 is 15 residues. The V gene's germline CDR1 is LNHDA and CDR2 SQIVND (reference sequence). After removal of 7 bases from V and 5 bases from J, the junction contained 11 bases not matched to a gene. Recruits, aged about 18 to 100 years, lived in 20 to 30 US areas. Produced via immunoSEQ multiplex PCR; TCRdb's table is partial and in-frame only. The table lists some 210,000 clones, about 76% of them singletons. The TCR comes from a woman aged 50 to 65 with acute COVID-19. Input material: PBMCs or T cells enriched from blood (not recorded which). The rearrangement uses TRBV19 and TRBJ2-5, with 9 bases fitting TRBD2. The CDR3 DNA follows: TGTGCCAGTACCCAGGGGCGGGGGGGCCGCGAGACCCAGTACTTC. Encoded protein: CASTQGRGGRETQYF. Full variable domain (remainder filled in from reference TRBV19 and TRBJ2-5): DGGITQSPKYLFRKEGQNVTLSCEQNLNHDAMYWYRQDPGQGLRLIYYSQIVNDFQKGDIAEGYSVSREKKESFPLTVTSAQKNPTAFYLCASTQGRGGRETQYFGPGTRLLVL.